Listed below are T cell receptor beta chains from one sample, sequenced in a study of cytomegalovirus exposure and HLA in healthy donors. The data were produced by immunoSEQ multiplex PCR, yet TCRdb's version contains in-frame clones alone and is incomplete. The sample shows 140,000 to 150,000 clones, 61% of them seen only once. Sequenced: PBMCs. These receptors were collected from a male donor in good health and CMV-seronegative. Both conserved end residues are part of each CDR3. Fields, in order: clone size, D gene, V gene, J gene, CDR3 protein, CDR3 DNA. D genes are given only for firm matches. Clone size appears in some rows only: once, few, many, or a class for an expanded clone.

clone size: .
D gene: TRBD1
V gene: TRBV29-1
J gene: TRBJ2-3
CDR3 protein: CSVLKGQGANTQYF
CDR3 DNA: TGCAGCGTTTTGAAGGGGCAGGGGGCAAATACGCAGTATTTT

clone size: .
D gene: .
V gene: TRBV4-2
J gene: TRBJ1-5
CDR3 protein: CASSQDRDQPQHF
CDR3 DNA: TGTGCCAGCAGCCAGGACAGAGATCAGCCCCAGCATTTT

clone size: .
D gene: TRBD1
V gene: TRBV2
J gene: TRBJ1-2
CDR3 protein: CASSEGQGYYGYTF
CDR3 DNA: TGTGCCAGCAGTGAGGGACAGGGGTACTATGGCTACACCTTC

clone size: .
D gene: TRBD2
V gene: TRBV19
J gene: TRBJ2-1
CDR3 protein: CASSVYPGLAGVSSYNEQFF
CDR3 DNA: TGTGCCAGTAGTGTATACCCGGGACTAGCGGGGGTTAGCTCCTACAATGAGCAGTTCTTC

clone size: once
D gene: .
V gene: TRBV2
J gene: TRBJ1-1
CDR3 protein: CASSALRRVRTEAFF
CDR3 DNA: TGTGCCAGCAGTGCCCTGCGGAGGGTCCGCACTGAAGCTTTCTTT

clone size: few
D gene: .
V gene: TRBV28
J gene: TRBJ2-3
CDR3 protein: CASSTIQDTQYF
CDR3 DNA: TGTGCCAGCAGTACCATACAAGATACGCAGTATTTT

clone size: .
D gene: .
V gene: TRBV5-6
J gene: TRBJ2-1
CDR3 protein: CASRGAGPSSYNEQFF
CDR3 DNA: TGTGCCAGCAGGGGAGCGGGTCCGAGCTCCTACAATGAGCAGTTCTTC

clone size: .
D gene: .
V gene: TRBV29-1
J gene: TRBJ2-1
CDR3 protein: CSGFGRQSSSYNEQFF
CDR3 DNA: TGCAGTGGGTTCGGGAGACAGTCGAGCTCCTACAATGAGCAGTTCTTC

clone size: .
D gene: TRBD1
V gene: TRBV27
J gene: TRBJ1-1
CDR3 protein: CASSLQGWNTEAFF
CDR3 DNA: TGTGCCAGCAGTCTACAGGGGTGGAACACTGAAGCTTTCTTT

clone size: few
D gene: .
V gene: TRBV4-3
J gene: TRBJ1-1
CDR3 protein: CASSQDFSNTEAFF
CDR3 DNA: TGCGCCAGCAGCCAAGATTTCTCGAACACTGAAGCTTTCTTT

clone size: .
D gene: TRBD1
V gene: TRBV6-1
J gene: TRBJ1-1
CDR3 protein: CATRSTGQSEAFF
CDR3 DNA: TGTGCCACCAGATCAACGGGACAGTCTGAAGCTTTCTTT

clone size: .
D gene: .
V gene: TRBV27
J gene: TRBJ2-5
CDR3 protein: CASSPLLSGETQYF
CDR3 DNA: TGTGCCAGCAGTCCACTGCTCAGCGGAGAGACCCAGTACTTC

clone size: .
D gene: .
V gene: TRBV27
J gene: TRBJ1-2
CDR3 protein: CASSLFSGLGAHGYTF
CDR3 DNA: TGTGCCAGCAGTTTATTCTCCGGGTTGGGGGCGCATGGCTACACCTTC

clone size: .
D gene: TRBD1
V gene: TRBV28
J gene: TRBJ2-7
CDR3 protein: CASSSRTGPYEQYF
CDR3 DNA: TGTGCCAGCAGCTCTCGGACAGGACCCTACGAGCAGTACTTC

clone size: .
D gene: TRBD2
V gene: TRBV19
J gene: TRBJ2-3
CDR3 protein: CASSIGLAGTEDTQYF
CDR3 DNA: TGTGCCAGTAGTATAGGACTAGCGGGGACCGAAGATACGCAGTATTTT

clone size: few
D gene: .
V gene: TRBV30
J gene: TRBJ2-7
CDR3 protein: CACSELNYEQYF
CDR3 DNA: TGTGCCTGTTCGGAGCTAAACTACGAGCAGTACTTC

clone size: few
D gene: .
V gene: TRBV29-1
J gene: TRBJ1-4
CDR3 protein: CSVRPDSTEKLFF
CDR3 DNA: TGCAGCGTTCGACCGGACAGCACTGAAAAACTGTTTTTT

clone size: few
D gene: .
V gene: TRBV7-3
J gene: TRBJ2-7
CDR3 protein: CASSLLGGRSSYEQYF
CDR3 DNA: TGTGCCAGCAGCTTGTTGGGGGGTAGGAGCTCCTACGAGCAGTACTTC

clone size: .
D gene: TRBD1
V gene: TRBV19
J gene: TRBJ1-5
CDR3 protein: CASGTGYQPQHF
CDR3 DNA: TGTGCCAGCGGGACAGGGTATCAGCCCCAGCATTTT

clone size: few
D gene: TRBD2
V gene: TRBV7-2
J gene: TRBJ2-5
CDR3 protein: CASSLASGGAWETQYF
CDR3 DNA: TGTGCCAGCAGCTTAGCGAGCGGGGGGGCTTGGGAGACCCAGTACTTC